This T cell receptor beta chain derives from a study of control samples from healthy donors and cancer patients. CDR1 and CDR2 from the germline V gene are SGHVS and FQNEAQ. Trimming pared 2 bases from V and 6 bases from J, leaving 8 bases between. The CDR3 has 14 residues. The protocol was immunoSEQ multiplex PCR, while the TCRdb copy is restricted to in-frame clones and leaves out a portion. Of about 250,000 clones in the sample, approximately 80% were seen once. This receptor was identified in an older woman with lung cancer. V gene TRBV7-8 combines with J gene TRBJ1-6; D is unresolved. Sequenced input: PBMCs. CDR3 sequence reads: CASSLRVGNSPLHF. CDR3 in DNA: TGTGCCAGCAGCTTACGGGTCGGTAATTCACCCCTCCACTTT.